These 3 T cell receptor beta chains came from one sample sequenced in a study of shared clonotypes between healthy human individuals. Sequencing used immunoSEQ multiplex PCR; TCRdb keeps in-frame clones, though not all of them. The table has about 990,000 clones, 78% seen once. Sequencing input: memory CD4+ T cells from PBMCs. Subset noted: CD45RA-negative fraction. The receptors shown here come from a young man in good health. Some clones in this sample may be carry-over from other donors' samples.

This CDR3 reads CASSPRLAGDIRYNEQFF. CDR3 coding DNA: TGTGCCAGCAGCCCGCGACTAGCGGGAGACATTAGGTACAATGAGCAGTTCTTC. The chain is built from TRBV7-9 and TRBJ2-1, with 12 bases fitting TRBD2. The germline V gene has CDR1 SEHNR and CDR2 FQNEAQ (reference sequence). The CDR3 is made up of 18 amino acids. V lost 5 bases to trimming and J lost 4 bases; unmatched junction nucleotides: 12.

For the CDR3, the DNA is TGTGCCATCAGTGGCGGGCAGGGGGCTGGGTATGGCTACACCTTC. Its protein product is CAISGGQGAGYGYTF. This chain joins TRBV10-3 and TRBJ1-2; 8 bases agree with TRBD1. Losses at the gene ends were 4 bases for V and 5 bases for J; bases not matched to a gene: 9. The CDR3 has 15 amino acids. The germline V gene encodes CDR1 ENHRY and CDR2 SYGVKD.

In this sample, this clone turned up a few times. This chain links TRBV2 with TRBJ1-1; D remains unclear. This CDR3 comprises 13 residues. Trimming pared 2 bases from V and 1 base from J, leaving 5 bases between. CDR1 is SNHLY, CDR2 FYNNEI, per germline. The CDR3 bases are TGTGCCAGCAGTGAACGGAGGAACACTGAAGCTTTCTTT. It translates to CASSERRNTEAFF.